One and the same sample provided the 17 T cell receptor beta chains below, sequenced in a study of patients and donors after allogeneic stem cell transplantation (dated by TCRdb to 2018 to 2020). The library was obtained by RT-PCR. Sequencing relied on a NextSeq 550. TCRdb reprocessed the public reads (quality trimming at Q25 with fastp, clone calling with MiXCR) and kept in-frame beta chains. Every distinct CDR3 protein forms one entry, paired with its most common genes and DNA. The table for this sample lists about 230,000 distinct CDR3 sequences; 13% to 15% of them were counted only once. Clones ranked in the top ten supply more than 9% of the sample. The sequencing input was blood, either unsorted or a sorted T cell fraction (not recorded which). These receptors were taken from a human donor who was either an allogeneic HSCT recipient or a stem cell or donor lymphocyte infusion donor (not recorded which). It is not recorded whose cells these are; they may come from a transplant donor.

This clonotype was recorded at least ten times. The gene calls are TRBV7-9 and TRBJ2-3, with D perhaps assigned TRBD1 or TRBD2 (5 bases each). Trimming took off 5 bases at V and 4 bases at J, with 16 bases between the two ends. The CDR3 is made up of 15 amino acids. Germline CDR1 SEHNR, CDR2 FQNEAQ (reference sequence). The CDR3 region is CASSPRGRESDTQYF. The CDR3 DNA sequence: TGTGCCAGCAGCCCTCGAGGCAGGGAGTCAGATACGCAGTATTTT.

This clonotype was counted a few times. V gene TRBV18 combines with J gene TRBJ2-1; no clear D. The CDR3 is 13 amino acids. The germline V gene has CDR1 KGHSH and CDR2 LQKENI. Trimming removed 8 bases from V and 0 bases from J, with 8 bases in between. CDR3 sequence reads: CASGPSSYNEQFF. Written as DNA, the CDR3 is TGTGCCAGCGGACCGAGCTCCTACAATGAGCAGTTCTTC. The full variable domain, with the rest looked up from reference TRBV18 and TRBJ2-1, is NAGVMQNPRHLVRRRGQEARLRCSPMKGHSHVYWYRQLPEEGLKFMVYLQKENIIDESGMPKERFSAEFPKEGPSILRIQQVVRGDSAAYFCASGPSSYNEQFFGPGTRLTVL.

The chain joins TRBV20-1 to TRBJ1-1; unclear D gene. Germline lookup yields CDR1 DFQATT and CDR2 SNEGSKA (reference sequence). This CDR3 is 12 amino acids long. Trimming took off 4 bases at V and 1 base at J, with 7 bases between the two ends. In DNA, the CDR3 is TGCAGTGCTACCCTACGGAACACTGAAGCTTTCTTT. This translates into CSATLRNTEAFF.

V and J are TRBV4-1 and TRBJ1-2, with D possibly being TRBD1 (6 bases). The ends were cut back, 1 base at V and 2 bases at J, with 11 bases in the middle. The CDR3 runs 15 residues. CDR1 and CDR2 from the germline V gene are MGHRA and YSYEKL. The CDR3 here is CASSQAPDRNYGYTF. CDR3 DNA: TGCGCCAGCAGCCAAGCCCCCGACAGGAACTATGGCTACACCTTC.

This clonotype was detected ten times or more. This sequence joins TRBV24-1 and TRBJ2-1; TRBD2 agrees at 13 bases. V was pared by 7 bases and J by 2 bases, with 4 bases of the junction left unmatched. Germline CDR1 reads KGHDR; CDR2 reads SFDVKD. The CDR3 has 16 amino acids. CDR3 nucleotide sequence: TGTGCCACCAGGGCGGGGACTAGCGGGACCTACAATGAGCAGTTCTTC. This gives the protein CATRAGTSGTYNEQFF.

This clonotype was counted at least ten times. CDR3 in amino acids: CSVRISSYEQYF. The CDR3 coding sequence is TGCAGCGTGAGAATAAGCTCCTACGAGCAGTACTTC. The gene calls are TRBV29-1 and TRBJ2-7; D gene ambiguous. Germline CDR1 is SQVTM and CDR2 is ANQGSEA. V lost 6 bases and J 0 bases, leaving 9 bases between the germline ends. The CDR3 totals 12 residues.

This clonotype was counted at least ten times. The V call is TRBV9, the J call TRBJ1-1; D remains unclear. This CDR3 has 18 residues. CDR1 and CDR2 (germline): SGDLS, YYNGEE. Trimming pared 2 bases from V and 0 bases from J, leaving 20 bases between. The CDR3 here is CASSVFAPVPPMNTEAFF. CDR3 nucleotide sequence: TGTGCCAGCAGCGTTTTCGCGCCTGTCCCCCCCATGAACACTGAAGCTTTCTTT.

This clonotype was seen many times. The chain joins TRBV5-1 to TRBJ2-7; D might be TRBD1 (6 bases). The germline V and J ends were trimmed by 4 bases and 4 bases, with 15 bases remaining between them. The germline gives CDR1 SGHRS, CDR2 YFSETQ. The CDR3 extends over 14 amino acids. The CDR3 sequence is CASSTDSLPYEQYF. CDR3 coding DNA: TGCGCCAGCAGCACGGACAGCCTCCCATACGAGCAGTACTTC.

This chain joins TRBV30 and TRBJ2-4; D is perhaps TRBD1 (6 bases). This CDR3 has 14 residues. Germline lookup yields CDR1 GTSNPN and CDR2 SVGIG (reference sequence). Trimming cost V 0 bases and J 8 bases, with 14 bases left between them. CDR3 nucleotide sequence: TGTGCCTGGAGTGTAGGGGGTTGGGGTGACATTCAGTACTTC. Translating gives CAWSVGGWGDIQYF. Supplemented by reference TRBV30 and TRBJ2-4, the full variable domain reads SQTIHQWPATLVQPVGSPLSLECTVEGTSNPNLYWYRQAAGRGLQLLFYSVGIGQISSEVPQNLSASRPQDRQFILSSKKLLLSDSGFYLCAWSVGGWGDIQYFGAGTRLSVL.

CDR3 loop: CSVESGTGEQYF. The CDR3, as DNA: TGCAGCGTTGAATCGGGAACGGGCGAGCAGTACTTC. V and J are TRBV29-1 and TRBJ2-7, with D perhaps TRBD2 (5 bases). The germline V gene has CDR1 SQVTM and CDR2 ANQGSEA. CDR3 length equals 12 residues. Trimming took 2 bases from V and 6 from J, leaving 11 bases between them.

The chain recombines TRBV4-1 with TRBJ2-3, with 11 positions matching TRBD2. The CDR3 loop spans 17 amino acids. The V segment lost 4 bases and the J segment 4 bases; nucleotides outside the gene matches: 10. Germline CDR1 MGHRA, CDR2 YSYEKL. For the CDR3, the DNA is TGCGCCAGCAGCCTCCGGACTAGCGGGCAAGCAGCAGATACGCAGTATTTT. Translating gives CASSLRTSGQAADTQYF.

This clonotype was picked up a small number of times. The chain joins TRBV2 to TRBJ2-5, with a tentative D call TRBD1 (5 bases). Per germline, CDR1 SNHLY and CDR2 FYNNEI. The CDR3 has 12 amino acids. Trimming took 8 bases from V and 7 from J, leaving 14 bases between them. This CDR3 reads CASAVGRRTQYF. CDR3 nucleotide sequence: TGTGCCAGCGCCGTGGGGCGGAGGACCCAGTACTTC.

The chain uses TRBV24-1 and TRBJ1-5, with TRBD1 identical over 8 bases. J was trimmed by 5 bases and V by 4 bases; bases with no gene match: 6. Germline values: CDR1 KGHDR, CDR2 SFDVKD. The CDR3 is 15 amino acids. The CDR3, as DNA: TGTGCCACCAGTGAGAAAGGACAGGGATATCAGCCCCAGCATTTT. Translating it yields CATSEKGQGYQPQHF.

The chain is built from TRBV12-3 or TRBV12-4 and TRBJ1-2; 9 bases agree with TRBD1. V lost 6 bases and J lost 5; bases outside the gene matches: 19. CDR3 size: 18 residues. CDR3 coding DNA: TGTGCCAGCAGCAAAACTTCAAAGGTTGGGACAGGGAGTTATGGCTACACCTTC. This codes for CASSKTSKVGTGSYGYTF.

In its sample, this clonotype was seen many times. The chain combines TRBV20-1 with TRBJ1-3; no clear D gene. Germline CDR1 reads DFQATT; CDR2 reads SNEGSKA (reference sequence). This CDR3 has 12 amino acids. Trimming shortened V by 2 bases and J by 6 bases, and 8 bases separated the two germline ends. The chain's CDR3 is CSARSGQNTIYF. CDR3 DNA sequence: TGCAGTGCTAGATCTGGGCAAAACACCATATATTTT.

This clonotype was seen many times. The chain carries TRBV4-3 and TRBJ2-7; 8 bases line up with TRBD1. The V segment lost 3 bases and the J segment 2 bases; nucleotides outside the gene matches: 9. Germline values: CDR1 LGHNA, CDR2 YSLEER. The CDR3 runs 16 residues. The CDR3 nucleotides read TGCGCCAGCAGCCACAGGACAGGGAACGGGGCCTACGAGCAGTACTTC. Its translation: CASSHRTGNGAYEQYF.

A few counts support this clonotype. This chain connects TRBV5-1 to TRBJ1-6; no definite D call. The V end lost 1 base, the J end lost 10 bases, and 9 bases lay between the germline ends. The CDR3 totals 13 residues. Germline V CDR1 and CDR2: SGHRS, YFSETQ. In DNA form, the CDR3 reads TGCGCCAGCAGCTTGTACCAAGACTCACCCCTCCACTTT. It encodes CASSLYQDSPLHF.